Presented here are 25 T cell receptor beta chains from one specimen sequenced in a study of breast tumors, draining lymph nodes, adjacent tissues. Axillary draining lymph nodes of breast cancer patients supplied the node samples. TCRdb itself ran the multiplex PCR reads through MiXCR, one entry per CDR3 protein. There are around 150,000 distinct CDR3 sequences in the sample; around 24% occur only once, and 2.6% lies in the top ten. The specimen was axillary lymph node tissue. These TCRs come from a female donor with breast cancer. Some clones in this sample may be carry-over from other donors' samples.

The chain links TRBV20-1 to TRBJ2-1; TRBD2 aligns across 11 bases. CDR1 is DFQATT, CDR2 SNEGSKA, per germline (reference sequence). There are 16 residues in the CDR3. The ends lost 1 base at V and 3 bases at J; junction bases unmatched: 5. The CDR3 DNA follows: TGCAGTGCTAGAGCCATCCTAGCGGGAGGCTACAATGAGCAGTTCTTC. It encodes CSARAILAGGYNEQFF.

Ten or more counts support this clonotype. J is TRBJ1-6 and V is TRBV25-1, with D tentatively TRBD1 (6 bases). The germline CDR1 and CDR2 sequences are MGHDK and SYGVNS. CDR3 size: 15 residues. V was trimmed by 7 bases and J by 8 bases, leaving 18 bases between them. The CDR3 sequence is CASNQQGPGDSPLHF. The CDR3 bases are TGTGCCAGCAACCAACAGGGTCCCGGGGATTCACCCCTCCACTTT.

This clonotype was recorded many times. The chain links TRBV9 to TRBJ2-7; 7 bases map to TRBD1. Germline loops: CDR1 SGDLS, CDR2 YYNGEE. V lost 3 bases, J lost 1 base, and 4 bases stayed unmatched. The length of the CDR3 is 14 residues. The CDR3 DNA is TGTGCCAGCAGCGAACAGGGGTCGTCCTACGAGCAGTACTTC. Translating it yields CASSEQGSSYEQYF.

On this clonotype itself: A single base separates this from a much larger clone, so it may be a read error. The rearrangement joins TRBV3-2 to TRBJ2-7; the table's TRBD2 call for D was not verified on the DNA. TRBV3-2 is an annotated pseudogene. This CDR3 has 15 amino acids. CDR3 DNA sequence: TGTGCCAGCAGCCAAGGTCCTAGCGGGACCTACGAGCAGTACTTC. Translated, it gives CASSQGPSGTYEQYF.

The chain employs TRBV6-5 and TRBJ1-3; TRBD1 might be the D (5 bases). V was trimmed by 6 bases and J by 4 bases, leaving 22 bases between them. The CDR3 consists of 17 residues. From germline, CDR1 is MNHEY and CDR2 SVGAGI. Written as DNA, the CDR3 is TGTGCCAGCAGAGTTGGGGTGGGGCAACTGGGGGGAAACACCATATATTTT. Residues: CASRVGVGQLGGNTIYF.

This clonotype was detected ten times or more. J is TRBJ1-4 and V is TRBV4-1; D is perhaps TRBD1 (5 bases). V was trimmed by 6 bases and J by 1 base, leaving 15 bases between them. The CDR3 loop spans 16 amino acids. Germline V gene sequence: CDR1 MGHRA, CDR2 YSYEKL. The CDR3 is CASSKGRTLTNEKLFF. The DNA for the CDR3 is TGCGCCAGCAGTAAGGGGAGGACCTTAACTAATGAAAAACTGTTTTTT.

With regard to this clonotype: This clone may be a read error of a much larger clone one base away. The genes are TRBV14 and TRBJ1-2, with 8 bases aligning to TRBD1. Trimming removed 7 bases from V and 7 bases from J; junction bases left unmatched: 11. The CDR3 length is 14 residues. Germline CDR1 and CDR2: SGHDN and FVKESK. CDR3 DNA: TGTGCCAGCAACCCGATGCTGGGGACAGGTGGCTACACCTTC. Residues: CASNPMLGTGGYTF.

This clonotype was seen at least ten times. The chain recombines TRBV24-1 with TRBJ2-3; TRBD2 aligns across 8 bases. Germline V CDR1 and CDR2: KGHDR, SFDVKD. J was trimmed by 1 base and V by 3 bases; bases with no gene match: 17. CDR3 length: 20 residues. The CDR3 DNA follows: TGTGCCACCAGTGATCCTGCACCCTCAAGCGGGGGAGGCGGCACAGATACGCAGTATTTT. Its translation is CATSDPAPSSGGGGTDTQYF.

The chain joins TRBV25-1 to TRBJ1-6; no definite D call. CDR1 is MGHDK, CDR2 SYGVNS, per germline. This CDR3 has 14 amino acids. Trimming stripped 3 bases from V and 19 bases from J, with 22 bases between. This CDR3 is CASSERPLNSPPHF. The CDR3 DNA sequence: TGTGCCAGCAGTGAGCGGCCCCTTAATTCACCCCCTCACTTT.

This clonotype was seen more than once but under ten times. Here the CDR3 DNA reads TGTGCCAGTCTCGAAAAAATTACTAGCCCCGGGGAGCTGTTTTTT. Amino acid sequence: CASLEKITSPGELFF. The gene calls are TRBV14 and TRBJ2-2, with D perhaps TRBD2 (6 bases). Trimming pared 9 bases from V and 6 bases from J, leaving 20 bases between. This CDR3 is built from 15 residues. The germline gives CDR1 SGHDN, CDR2 FVKESK. Filled out from reference TRBV14 and TRBJ2-2, the complete variable domain reads EAGVTQFPSHSVIEKGQTVTLRCDPISGHDNLYWYRRVMGKEIKFLLHFVKESKQDESGMPNNRFLAERTGGTYSTLKVQPAELEDSGVYFCASLEKITSPGELFFGEGSRLTVL.

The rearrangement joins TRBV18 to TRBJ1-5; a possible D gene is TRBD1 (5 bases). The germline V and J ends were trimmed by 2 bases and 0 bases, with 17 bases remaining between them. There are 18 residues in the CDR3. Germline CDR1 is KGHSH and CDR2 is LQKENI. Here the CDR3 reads CASSPGGQGVYSNQPQHF. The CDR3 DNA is TGTGCCAGCTCACCAGGAGGACAAGGAGTTTATAGCAATCAGCCCCAGCATTTT.

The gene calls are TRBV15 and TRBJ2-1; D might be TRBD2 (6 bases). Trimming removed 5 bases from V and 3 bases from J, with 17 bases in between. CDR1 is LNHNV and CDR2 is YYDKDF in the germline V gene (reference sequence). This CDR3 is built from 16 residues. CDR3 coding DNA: TGTGCCACCAGCGGTGCCCGGACTACATTCTACAATGAGCAGTTCTTC. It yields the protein CATSGARTTFYNEQFF.

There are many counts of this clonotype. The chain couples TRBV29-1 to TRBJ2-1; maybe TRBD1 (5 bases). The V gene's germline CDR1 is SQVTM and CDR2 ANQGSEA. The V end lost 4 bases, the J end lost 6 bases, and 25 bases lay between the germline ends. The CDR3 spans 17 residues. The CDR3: CSVGGLRSTSLSNEQFF. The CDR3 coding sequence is TGCAGCGTTGGGGGCCTCCGGTCTACCTCCCTCTCCAATGAGCAGTTCTTC.

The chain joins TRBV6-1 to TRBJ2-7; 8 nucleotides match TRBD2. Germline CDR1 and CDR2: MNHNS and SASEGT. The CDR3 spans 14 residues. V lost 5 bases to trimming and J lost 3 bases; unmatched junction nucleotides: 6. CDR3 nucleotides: TGTGCCAGCAGTAACCGGGAGGGGAACTACGAGCAGTACTTC. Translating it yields CASSNREGNYEQYF.

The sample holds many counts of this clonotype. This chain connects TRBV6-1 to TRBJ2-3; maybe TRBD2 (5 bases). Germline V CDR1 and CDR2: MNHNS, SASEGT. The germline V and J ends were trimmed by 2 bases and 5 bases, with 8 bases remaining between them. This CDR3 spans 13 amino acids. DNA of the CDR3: TGTGCCAGCAGTGAATTCGGGGTAGATACGCAGTATTTT. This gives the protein CASSEFGVDTQYF.

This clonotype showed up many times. The DNA of the CDR3 is TGTGCCAGCAGCTTGGATGGGGGGCGAAACTCCTACGAGCAGTACTTC. Its translation: CASSLDGGRNSYEQYF. The genes are TRBV5-5 and TRBJ2-7; D could derive from TRBD1 or TRBD2 (6 bases each). This CDR3 is 16 amino acids long. Germline V gene sequence: CDR1 SGHKS, CDR2 YYEKEE (reference sequence). With 0 bases removed from V and 0 bases from J, the gap between germline ends came to 13 bases.

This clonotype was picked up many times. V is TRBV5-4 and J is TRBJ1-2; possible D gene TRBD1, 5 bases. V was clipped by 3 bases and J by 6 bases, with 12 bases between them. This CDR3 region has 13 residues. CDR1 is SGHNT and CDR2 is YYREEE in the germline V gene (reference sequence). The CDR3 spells CASSSKRGDGYTF. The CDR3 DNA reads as TGTGCCAGCAGCTCTAAACGGGGGGATGGCTACACCTTC.

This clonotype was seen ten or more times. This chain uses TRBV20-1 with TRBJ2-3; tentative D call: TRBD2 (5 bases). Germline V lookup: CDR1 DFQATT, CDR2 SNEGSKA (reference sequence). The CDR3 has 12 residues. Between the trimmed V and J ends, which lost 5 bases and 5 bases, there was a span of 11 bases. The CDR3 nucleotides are TGCAGTGCTCCCAAACTAGGAGATACGCAGTATTTT. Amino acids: CSAPKLGDTQYF.

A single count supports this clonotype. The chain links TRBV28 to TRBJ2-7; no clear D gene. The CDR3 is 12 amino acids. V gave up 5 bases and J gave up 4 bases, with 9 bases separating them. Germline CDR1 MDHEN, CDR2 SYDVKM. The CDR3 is CASSPERYEQYF. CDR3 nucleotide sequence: TGTGCCAGCAGTCCCGAGCGTTACGAGCAGTACTTC.

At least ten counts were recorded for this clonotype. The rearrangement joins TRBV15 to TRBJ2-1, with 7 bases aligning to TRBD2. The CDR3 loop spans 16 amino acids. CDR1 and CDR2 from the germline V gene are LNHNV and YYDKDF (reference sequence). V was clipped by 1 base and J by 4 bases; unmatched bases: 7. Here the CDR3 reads CATSRVLSGGYNEQFF. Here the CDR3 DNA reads TGTGCCACCAGCAGAGTTCTCTCGGGAGGATACAATGAGCAGTTCTTC. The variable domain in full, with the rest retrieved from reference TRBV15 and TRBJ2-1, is DAMVIQNPRYQVTQFGKPVTLSCSQTLNHNVMYWYQQKSSQAPKLLFHYYDKDFNNEADTPDNFQSRRPNTSFCFLDIRSPGLGDTAMYLCATSRVLSGGYNEQFFGPGTRLTVL.

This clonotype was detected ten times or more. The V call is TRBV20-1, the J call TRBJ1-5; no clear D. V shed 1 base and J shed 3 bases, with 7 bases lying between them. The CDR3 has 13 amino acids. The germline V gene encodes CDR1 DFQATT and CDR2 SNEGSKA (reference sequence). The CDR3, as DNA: TGCAGTGCTAGAGCCACAAACAATCAGCCCCAGCATTTT. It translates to CSARATNNQPQHF.

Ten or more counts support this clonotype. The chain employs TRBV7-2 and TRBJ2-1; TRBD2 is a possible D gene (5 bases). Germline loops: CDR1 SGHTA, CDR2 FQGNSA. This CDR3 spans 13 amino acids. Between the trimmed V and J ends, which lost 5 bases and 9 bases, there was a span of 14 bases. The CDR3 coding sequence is TGTGCCAGCAGCCTGAAAACTAGAACTGAGCAGTTCTTC. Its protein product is CASSLKTRTEQFF.

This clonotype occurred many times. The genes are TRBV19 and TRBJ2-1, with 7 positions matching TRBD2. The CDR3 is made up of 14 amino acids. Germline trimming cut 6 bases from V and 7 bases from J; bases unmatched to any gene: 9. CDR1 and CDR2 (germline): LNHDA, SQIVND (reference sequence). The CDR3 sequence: CASREWRESNEQFF. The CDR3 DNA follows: TGTGCCAGTAGGGAGTGGCGGGAGAGTAATGAGCAGTTCTTC.

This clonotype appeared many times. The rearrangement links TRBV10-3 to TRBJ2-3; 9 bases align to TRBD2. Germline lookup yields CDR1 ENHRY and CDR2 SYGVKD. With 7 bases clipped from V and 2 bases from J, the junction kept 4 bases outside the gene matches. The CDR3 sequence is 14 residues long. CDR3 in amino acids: CAIKASGTTDTQYF. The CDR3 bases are TGTGCCATCAAGGCTAGCGGGACCACAGATACGCAGTATTTT.

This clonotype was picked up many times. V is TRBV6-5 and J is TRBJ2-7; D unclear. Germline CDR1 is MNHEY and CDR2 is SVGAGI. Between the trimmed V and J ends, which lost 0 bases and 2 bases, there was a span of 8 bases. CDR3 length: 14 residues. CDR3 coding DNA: TGTGCCAGCAGTTACTCGACCTTAGCCTACGAGCAGTACTTC. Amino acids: CASSYSTLAYEQYF.